Each of the 30 T cell receptor beta chains below was sequenced from the same sample in a study of blood T cell repertoires in COVID-19. Using immunoSEQ multiplex PCR, the repertoire was profiled, and TCRdb retains in-frame clones only, with some absent. The sample holds 150,000 or so clones, approximately 85% seen once. Specimen: peripheral blood. The receptors shown here come from a man in his sixties with COVID-19, enrolled during active disease.

This chain uses TRBV21-1 with TRBJ2-7; TRBD1 is the table's D call, not checked against the DNA. TRBV21-1 is a documented pseudogene. The CDR3 is 17 amino acids. This CDR3 reads CASSKIQVQGAFYEQYF. The CDR3 nucleotides are TGTGCCAGCAGCAAAATTCAGGTACAGGGGGCTTTCTACGAGCAGTACTTC.

The chain recombines TRBV19 with TRBJ2-6; D is uncertain. The ends were cut back, 7 bases at V and 0 bases at J, with 7 bases in the middle. The CDR3 is made up of 14 amino acids. Germline lookup yields CDR1 LNHDA and CDR2 SQIVND (reference sequence). The CDR3 reads CASTQYSGANVLTF. The DNA of the CDR3 is TGTGCCAGTACTCAGTACTCTGGGGCCAACGTCCTGACTTTC.

The rearrangement joins TRBV23-1 to TRBJ2-4; no clear D. TRBV23-1 is designated an ORF whose function remains uncertain. The germline V and J ends were trimmed by 0 bases and 0 bases, with 15 bases remaining between them. This CDR3 is built from 18 residues. CDR3 loop: CASSQSPTEDLAKNIQYF. Written as DNA, the CDR3 is TGCGCCAGCAGTCAATCCCCCACCGAGGATCTAGCCAAAAACATTCAGTACTTC.

The rearrangement uses TRBV3-1 (or the pseudogene TRBV3-2) and TRBJ1-1; maybe TRBD1 (6 bases). CDR3 length: 15 amino acids. V was shortened by 0 bases and J by 8 bases, with 16 bases between the two germline ends. Germline CDR1 LGHDT, CDR2 YNNKEL (reference sequence). Here the CDR3 DNA reads TGTGCCAGCAGCCAAGATTGGGGGGGCGCGATCGAAGCTTTCTTT. It encodes CASSQDWGGAIEAFF.

J is TRBJ1-5 and V is TRBV19; D may be TRBD1 (5 bases). This CDR3 contains 14 residues. The germline V gene has CDR1 LNHDA and CDR2 SQIVND (reference sequence). Trimming took off 3 bases at V and 5 bases at J, with 11 bases between the two ends. In DNA, the CDR3 is TGTGCCAGTAGTATCTTCAGGGACTATCAGCCCCAGCATTTT. It translates to CASSIFRDYQPQHF. The entire variable domain, with the rest obtained from reference TRBV19 and TRBJ1-5, is as follows: DGGITQSPKYLFRKEGQNVTLSCEQNLNHDAMYWYRQDPGQGLRLIYYSQIVNDFQKGDIAEGYSVSREKKESFPLTVTSAQKNPTAFYLCASSIFRDYQPQHFGDGTRLSIL.

The gene calls are TRBV5-6 and TRBJ1-1; D unclear. This CDR3 comprises 16 residues. Trimming removed 5 bases from V and 6 bases from J, with 23 bases in between. Germline values: CDR1 SGHDT, CDR2 YYEEEE. In DNA form, the CDR3 reads TGTGCCAGCAGTCCTTCCGACCGGGGATTGGGTCCTGAAGCTTTCTTT. Encoded protein: CASSPSDRGLGPEAFF.

This chain links TRBV29-1 with TRBJ2-5; TRBD2 matches at 10 bases. With 1 base clipped from V and 0 bases from J, the junction kept 8 bases outside the gene matches. CDR1 and CDR2 from the germline V gene are SQVTM and ANQGSEA. This CDR3 contains 17 residues. CDR3 sequence (DNA): TGCAGCGTTGAAGTTTATAGCGGGAGGACCTACCAAGAGACCCAGTACTTC. Translated: CSVEVYSGRTYQETQYF.

The chain links TRBV5-1 to TRBJ1-4, with TRBD1 matching 7 bases. V dropped 4 bases and J dropped 6; count of bases not matched to a gene: 12. This CDR3 has 16 residues. The V gene's germline CDR1 is SGHRS and CDR2 YFSETQ. CDR3 loop: CASSPTPTGVYEKLFF. As DNA, the CDR3 is TGCGCCAGCAGCCCTACACCCACAGGGGTTTATGAAAAACTGTTTTTT.

This clone was seen a handful of times. V and J are TRBV15 and TRBJ1-1; 9 bases are a match to TRBD1. CDR3 size: 13 residues. Germline assignment: CDR1 LNHNV and CDR2 YYDKDF (reference sequence). Trimming cost V 6 bases and J 6 bases; bases outside gene matches: 5. The CDR3 here is CATSSRTGAEAFF. The CDR3 DNA reads TGTGCCACCAGTTCTAGGACAGGGGCTGAAGCTTTCTTT.

The chain recombines TRBV2 with TRBJ1-6, with 8 bases matching TRBD1. This CDR3 region has 13 residues. CDR1 is SNHLY and CDR2 is FYNNEI in the germline V gene. Trimming cost V 11 bases and J 2 bases; bases outside gene matches: 2. CDR3 protein: CAGQGTYNSPLHF. The CDR3, as DNA: TGTGCCGGACAGGGCACCTATAATTCACCCCTCCACTTT.

This sequence joins TRBV2 and TRBJ2-5, with 7 bases matching TRBD1. The CDR3 has 13 residues. With V trimmed by 6 bases and J by 2 bases, 3 bases remained unmatched. Germline V CDR1 and CDR2: SNHLY, FYNNEI. Written as DNA, the CDR3 is TGTGCCAGCAGCCGGGACAGACAAGAGACCCAGTACTTC. Its translation is CASSRDRQETQYF.

The J gene is TRBJ2-2, the V gene TRBV6-5; 7 bases are shared with TRBD1. This CDR3 spans 15 amino acids. The V gene's germline CDR1 is MNHEY and CDR2 SVGAGI. Trimming cost V 5 bases and J 7 bases; bases outside gene matches: 10. The CDR3 nucleotides are TGTGCCAGCAGTCAGCAACAGACAGGGTACGGGGAGCTGTTTTTT. Amino acid sequence: CASSQQQTGYGELFF.

With regard to this clone: This same CDR3 is encoded by further DNA sequences in the sample. This sequence joins TRBV18 and TRBJ2-7, with 8 bases fitting TRBD1. The germline V gene encodes CDR1 KGHSH and CDR2 LQKENI. CDR3 length: 15 amino acids. V shed 3 bases, J shed 4 bases, and the junction held 8 bases outside the gene matches. Here the CDR3 reads CASSPPGTGAYEQYF. In nucleotides, the CDR3 is TGTGCCAGCTCACCGCCCGGGACAGGCGCGTACGAGCAGTACTTC.

The V gene is TRBV3-1 (or the pseudogene TRBV3-2), the J gene TRBJ1-2, with 9 bases fitting TRBD1. V shed 1 base, J shed 8 bases, and the junction held 2 bases outside the gene matches. Germline lookup yields CDR1 LGHDT and CDR2 YNNKEL (reference sequence). This CDR3 comprises 13 residues. CDR3 loop: CASSQGTGDGYTF. The CDR3 nucleotides are TGTGCCAGCAGCCAAGGGACAGGGGACGGCTACACCTTC.

The rearrangement uses TRBV2 and TRBJ1-4; TRBD1 might be the D (5 bases). V dropped 5 bases and J dropped 1 base, with 8 bases sitting between them. Germline CDR1 and CDR2: SNHLY and FYNNEI. The CDR3 contains 14 residues. CDR3 DNA sequence: TGTGCCAGCAGTCTCCAGGGAACTAATGAAAAACTGTTTTTT. Its translation: CASSLQGTNEKLFF.

J is TRBJ1-2 and V is TRBV7-2; D not certain. V lost 5 bases and J 4 bases, leaving 23 bases between the germline ends. The CDR3 totals 17 residues. Germline assignment: CDR1 SGHTA and CDR2 FQGNSA. The chain's CDR3 is CASSPLGGFADIYGYTF. In DNA form, the CDR3 reads TGTGCCAGCAGCCCCCTAGGTGGCTTCGCTGATATCTATGGCTACACCTTC.

The gene calls are TRBV7-9 and TRBJ2-7; D remains unclear. The CDR3 has 12 amino acids. Trimming removed 1 base at V and 3 bases at J, with 4 bases between. Germline CDR1 SEHNR, CDR2 FQNEAQ (reference sequence). The CDR3 sequence: CASSLELYEQYF. The CDR3 nucleotides are TGTGCCAGCAGCTTAGAGCTCTACGAGCAGTACTTC. The complete variable domain, with remaining parts taken from reference TRBV7-9 and TRBJ2-7, reads DTGVSQNPRHKITKRGQNVTFRCDPISEHNRLYWYRQTLGQGPEFLTYFQNEAQLEKSRLLSDRFSAERPKGSFSTLEIQRTEQGDSAMYLCASSLELYEQYFGPGTRLTVT.

This clone was detected a few times. The chain has TRBV4-3 and TRBJ1-6, with D possibly TRBD1 on 6 matching bases. The CDR3 runs 16 residues. Germline V gene sequence: CDR1 LGHNA, CDR2 YSLEER. The ends were cut back, 4 bases at V and 6 bases at J, with 16 bases in the middle. The CDR3 DNA sequence: TGCGCCAGCAGCCGACTCCGTGGGACACCTAATTCACCCCTCCACTTT. This encodes CASSRLRGTPNSPLHF.

The CDR3 sequence: CASSLGGGASGQPQHF. The DNA of the CDR3 is TGTGCCAGCAGCTTAGGCGGGGGAGCCTCTGGGCAGCCCCAGCATTTT. J is TRBJ1-5 and V is TRBV7-2, with a tentative D call TRBD1 (5 bases). Trimming stripped 1 base from V and 7 bases from J, with 17 bases between. Germline loops: CDR1 SGHTA, CDR2 FQGNSA. This CDR3 is built from 16 residues.

The chain carries TRBV5-1 and TRBJ1-6; D unresolved. The V gene lost 3 bases and the J gene lost 6 bases, with 4 bases spanning the gap. The CDR3 runs 12 residues. Germline values: CDR1 SGHRS, CDR2 YFSETQ. The DNA for the CDR3 is TGCGCCAGCAGCTACGGTAATTCACCCCTCCACTTT. This translates into CASSYGNSPLHF.

Worth noting for this clone: Other nucleotide sequences in the sample specify the same CDR3. The V call is TRBV6-5, the J call TRBJ1-1; D not certain. Trimming stripped 6 bases from V and 2 bases from J, with 7 bases between. The CDR3 is 12 residues long. Germline CDR1 reads MNHEY; CDR2 reads SVGAGI. CDR3 in amino acids: CASRRSNTEAFF. In nucleotides, the CDR3 is TGTGCCAGCAGGAGGAGCAACACTGAAGCTTTCTTT.

The chain recombines TRBV21-1 with TRBJ1-1; the table's D gene call, TRBD1, was not cross checked with the DNA. TRBV21-1 is listed as a pseudogene. The CDR3 is 14 residues long. The CDR3 reads CASSPPDRETEAFF. The DNA for the CDR3 is TGTGCCAGCAGCCCGCCTGACAGGGAGACTGAAGCTTTCTTT.

The V call is TRBV3-1 (or the pseudogene TRBV3-2), the J call TRBJ2-6; the D gene is possibly TRBD2 (6 bases). CDR1 and CDR2 from the germline V gene are LGHDT and YNNKEL (reference sequence). V was clipped by 0 bases and J by 0 bases, with 12 bases between them. The CDR3 has 18 amino acids. The CDR3 is CASSQDPGVSSGANVLTF. The CDR3 nucleotides read TGTGCCAGCAGCCAAGACCCGGGGGTTAGCTCTGGGGCCAACGTCCTGACTTTC.

V is TRBV6-5 and J is TRBJ2-3, with 7 bases lining up with TRBD2. V shed 2 bases, J shed 1 base, and the junction held 6 bases outside the gene matches. Looked up from germline, CDR1 is MNHEY and CDR2 is SVGAGI. This CDR3 is built from 16 residues. This CDR3 is CASSYIGGGRTDTQYF. CDR3 coding DNA: TGTGCCAGCAGTTACATTGGCGGGGGACGCACAGATACGCAGTATTTT.

This chain uses TRBV6-2 or TRBV6-3 with TRBJ2-3, with TRBD2 matching 7 bases. V lost 5 bases and J lost 4; bases outside the gene matches: 6. Germline V CDR1 and CDR2: MNHEY, SVGEGT. The CDR3 covers 14 residues. CDR3 sequence reads: CASSPAGVSDTQYF. The CDR3 bases are TGTGCCAGCAGTCCGGCGGGAGTTTCAGATACGCAGTATTTT.

The J gene is TRBJ1-5, the V gene TRBV6-4, with D possibly TRBD1 on 5 matching bases. V was shortened by 2 bases and J by 2 bases, with 7 bases between the two germline ends. Germline lookup yields CDR1 MRHNA and CDR2 SNTAGT. The CDR3 runs 14 residues. The CDR3 nucleotides are TGTGCCAGCAGTGACCAGGGCGGCAATCAGCCCCAGCATTTT. This codes for CASSDQGGNQPQHF.

The rearrangement joins TRBV18 to TRBJ2-1; TRBD1 matches at 9 bases. In germline, CDR1 is KGHSH, CDR2 LQKENI. The CDR3 is 16 residues long. Germline trimming cut 0 bases from V and 5 bases from J; bases unmatched to any gene: 5. CDR3 sequence reads: CASSPPGTGINNEQFF. The CDR3 DNA sequence: TGTGCCAGCTCACCACCCGGGACAGGGATCAACAATGAGCAGTTCTTC.

The V and J genes are TRBV7-9 and TRBJ2-5; TRBD2 matches at 9 bases. V was pared by 5 bases and J by 0 bases, with 7 bases of the junction left unmatched. The CDR3 extends over 16 amino acids. CDR1 SEHNR and CDR2 FQNEAQ come from the germline V gene (reference sequence). The CDR3 loop reads CASSNFAGGYQETQYF. The CDR3 DNA reads TGTGCCAGCAGCAATTTTGCGGGGGGGTACCAAGAGACCCAGTACTTC.

Written as DNA, the CDR3 is TGTGCCAGCAGCTTAGATGGCAGGGGTTCCAATCAGCCCCAGCATTTT. Protein product: CASSLDGRGSNQPQHF. The chain couples TRBV7-9 to TRBJ1-5, with a tentative D call TRBD1 (6 bases). V was cut by 1 base and J by 3 bases, with 13 bases left in between. The CDR3 contains 16 residues. CDR1 is SEHNR and CDR2 is FQNEAQ in the germline V gene (reference sequence).

The CDR3 nucleotides read TGTGCCAGCAAGGGACAGTCCTCTAACTATGGCTACACCTTC. As protein: CASKGQSSNYGYTF. This chain links TRBV2 with TRBJ1-2; 7 nucleotides match TRBD1. The length of the CDR3 is 14 residues. CDR1 is SNHLY and CDR2 is FYNNEI in the germline V gene. V shed 7 bases, J shed 0 bases, and the junction held 5 bases outside the gene matches.